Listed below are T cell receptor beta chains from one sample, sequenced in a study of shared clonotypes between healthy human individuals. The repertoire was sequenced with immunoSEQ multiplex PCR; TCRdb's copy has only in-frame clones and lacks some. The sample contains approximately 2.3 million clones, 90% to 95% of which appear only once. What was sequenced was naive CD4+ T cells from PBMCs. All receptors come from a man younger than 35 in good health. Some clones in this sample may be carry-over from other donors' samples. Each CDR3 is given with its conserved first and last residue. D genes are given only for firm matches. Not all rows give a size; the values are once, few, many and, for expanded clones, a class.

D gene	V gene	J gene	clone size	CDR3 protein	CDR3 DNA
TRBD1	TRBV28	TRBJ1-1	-	CASSFDRATEAFF	TGTGCCAGCAGTTTCGACAGGGCCACTGAAGCTTTCTTT
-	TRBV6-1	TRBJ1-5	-	CASSVSRSNQPQHF	TGTGCCAGCAGTGTGTCGAGGAGCAATCAGCCCCAGCATTTT
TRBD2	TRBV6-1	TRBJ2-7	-	CASSGPERGLYEQYF	TGTGCCAGCAGTGGACCGGAGCGGGGCCTCTACGAGCAGTACTTC
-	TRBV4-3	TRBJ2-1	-	CASSQRMGRISYNEQFF	TGCGCCAGCAGCCAAAGGATGGGGCGGATCTCCTACAATGAGCAGTTCTTC
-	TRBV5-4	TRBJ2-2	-	CASSRVGGKATGELFF	TGTGCCAGCAGCCGTGTGGGGGGAAAGGCCACCGGGGAGCTGTTTTTT
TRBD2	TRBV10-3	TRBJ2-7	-	CATASGTVEQYF	TGTGCCACCGCTAGCGGGACCGTCGAGCAGTACTTC
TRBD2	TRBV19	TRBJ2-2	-	CASSWRGSITGELFF	TGTGCCAGTAGTTGGCGCGGGAGTATAACCGGGGAGCTGTTTTTT
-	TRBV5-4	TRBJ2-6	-	CASRLNPSGANVLTF	TGTGCCAGCCGACTTAATCCGTCTGGGGCCAACGTCCTGACTTTC
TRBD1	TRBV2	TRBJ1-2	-	CASSPQATGGEDGYTF	TGTGCCAGCAGTCCCCAAGCTACAGGGGGAGAGGATGGCTACACCTTC
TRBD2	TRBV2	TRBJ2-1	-	CASGGLGGGEQFF	TGTGCCAGCGGGGGACTAGGAGGGGGTGAGCAGTTCTTC
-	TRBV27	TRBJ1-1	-	CASSTSGARLMNTEAFF	TGTGCCAGCAGTACCTCAGGGGCCCGTTTAATGAACACTGAAGCTTTCTTT
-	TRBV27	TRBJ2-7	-	CASTNRRDTSGEQYF	TGTGCCAGCACAAACCGCCGGGACACCAGTGGGGAGCAGTACTTC
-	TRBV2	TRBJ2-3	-	CASSPQGDTQYF	TGTGCCAGCAGTCCGCAGGGAGATACGCAGTATTTT
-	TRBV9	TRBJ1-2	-	CASSTNYGYTF	TGTGCCAGCAGCACGAACTATGGCTACACCTTC
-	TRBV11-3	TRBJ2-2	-	CASSSHSSGELFF	TGTGCCAGCAGCTCCCACAGCTCCGGGGAGCTGTTTTTT
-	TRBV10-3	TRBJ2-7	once	CAISGSGTNTYEQYF	TGTGCCATCAGTGGTTCCGGGACCAACACCTACGAGCAGTACTTC
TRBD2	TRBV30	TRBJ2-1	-	CAWSYHSGGVYNEQFF	TGTGCCTGGAGTTATCATAGCGGGGGAGTATACAATGAGCAGTTCTTC